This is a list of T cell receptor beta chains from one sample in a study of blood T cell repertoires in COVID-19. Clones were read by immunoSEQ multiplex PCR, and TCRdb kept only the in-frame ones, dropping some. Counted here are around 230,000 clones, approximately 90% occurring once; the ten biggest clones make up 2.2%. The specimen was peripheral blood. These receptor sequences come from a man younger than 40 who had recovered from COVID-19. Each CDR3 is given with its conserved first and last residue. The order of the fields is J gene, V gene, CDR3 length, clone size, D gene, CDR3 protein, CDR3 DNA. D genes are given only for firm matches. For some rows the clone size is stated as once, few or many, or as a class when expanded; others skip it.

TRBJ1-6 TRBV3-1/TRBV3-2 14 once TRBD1 CASSLGQGHSPLHF TGTGCCAGCAGCTTGGGACAGGGTCATTCACCCCTCCACTTT
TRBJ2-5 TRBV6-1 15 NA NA CASSEPRRGQETQYF TGTGCCAGCAGTGAACCCAGACGGGGACAAGAGACCCAGTACTTC
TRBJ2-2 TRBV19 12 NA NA CASSLVHGELFF TGTGCCAGTTCACTAGTACACGGGGAGCTGTTTTTT
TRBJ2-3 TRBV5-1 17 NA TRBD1 CASSLSPGQGTTDTQYF TGCGCCAGCAGCCTTTCTCCGGGACAGGGAACCACAGATACGCAGTATTTT
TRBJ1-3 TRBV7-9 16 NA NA CASSWTVGLSGNTIYF TGTGCCAGCAGCTGGACAGTGGGGCTCTCTGGAAACACCATATATTTT
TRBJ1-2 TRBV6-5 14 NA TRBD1 CASSLEGAFRSYTF TGTGCCAGCAGTTTAGAGGGGGCCTTTAGGAGCTACACCTTC
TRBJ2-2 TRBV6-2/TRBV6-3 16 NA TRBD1 CASSDYWTGNTGELFF TGTGCCAGCAGTGACTATTGGACAGGGAACACCGGGGAGCTGTTTTTT
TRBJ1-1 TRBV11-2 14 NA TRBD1 CASSIDRVNTEAFF TGTGCCAGCAGCATCGACAGGGTGAACACTGAAGCTTTCTTT
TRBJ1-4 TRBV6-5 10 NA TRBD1 CAGGTGELLF TGTGCCGGGGGGACAGGGGAATTACTTTTT
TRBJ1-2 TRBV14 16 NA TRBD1 CASSQGSQGARYGYTF TGTGCCAGCAGCCAAGGTTCACAGGGGGCTCGTTATGGCTACACCTTC
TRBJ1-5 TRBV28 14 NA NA CASNLGTRIRPQHF TGTGCCAGCAACCTCGGGACACGGATTCGGCCCCAGCATTTT
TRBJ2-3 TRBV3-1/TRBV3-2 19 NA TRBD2 CASSQDLIAGAPPTDTQYF TGTGCCAGCAGCCAAGATCTAATAGCGGGGGCCCCCCCCACAGATACGCAGTATTTT
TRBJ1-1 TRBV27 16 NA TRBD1 CASSLLRTGRNTEAFF TGTGCCAGCAGTTTACTTCGGACAGGGAGGAACACTGAAGCTTTCTTT
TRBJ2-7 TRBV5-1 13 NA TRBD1 CASSLAGGFEQYF TGCGCCAGCAGTCTAGCAGGGGGCTTCGAGCAGTACTTC
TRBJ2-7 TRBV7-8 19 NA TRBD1 CASSLGNFWSGQGRYEQYF TGTGCCAGCAGCTTAGGCAATTTCTGGAGCGGACAGGGGCGTTACGAGCAGTACTTC
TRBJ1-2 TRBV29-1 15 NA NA CSGIFRGGEQYGYTF TGCAGCGGGATCTTCAGGGGAGGGGAGCAGTACGGCTACACCTTC
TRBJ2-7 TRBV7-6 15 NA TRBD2 CASSPRAGRVYEQYF TGTGCCAGCAGCCCGAGGGCAGGGAGGGTTTACGAGCAGTACTTC
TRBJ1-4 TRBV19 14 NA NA CASKIDRWDEKLFF TGTGCCAGTAAAATCGACAGGTGGGATGAAAAACTGTTTTTT
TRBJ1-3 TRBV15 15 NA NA CATSFRGPSGNTIYF TGTGCCACCTCCTTCAGAGGTCCCTCTGGAAACACCATATATTTT
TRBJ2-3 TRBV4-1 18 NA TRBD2 CASSQDRTSGGGTDTQYF TGCGCCAGCAGCCAAGATCGTACTAGCGGGGGGGGTACAGATACGCAGTATTTT
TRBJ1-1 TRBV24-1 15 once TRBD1 CATSDSRGLGTEAFF TGTGCCACCAGTGATTCCAGGGGGCTGGGTACTGAAGCTTTCTTT
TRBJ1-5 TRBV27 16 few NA CASSLGTRRGNQPQHF TGTGCCAGCAGTTTGGGGACCCGCAGGGGTAATCAGCCCCAGCATTTT
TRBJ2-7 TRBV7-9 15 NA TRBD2 CASSLVGLATYEQYF TGTGCCAGCAGCTTAGTGGGACTAGCGACCTACGAGCAGTACTTC